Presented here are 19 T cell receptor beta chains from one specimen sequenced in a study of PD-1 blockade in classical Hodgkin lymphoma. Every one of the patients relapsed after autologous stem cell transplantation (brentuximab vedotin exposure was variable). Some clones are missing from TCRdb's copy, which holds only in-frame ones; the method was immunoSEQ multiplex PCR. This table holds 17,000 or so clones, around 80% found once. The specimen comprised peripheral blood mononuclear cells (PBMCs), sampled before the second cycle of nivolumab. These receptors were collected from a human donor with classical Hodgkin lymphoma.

This chain's CDR3 is CASSLVASEQFF. The CDR3 nucleotides are TGTGCCAGCAGCTTAGTCGCGTCCGAGCAGTTCTTC. The chain is built from TRBV7-9 and TRBJ2-1; D unresolved. This CDR3 has 12 residues. Trimming removed 1 base from V and 10 bases from J, with 8 bases in between. Germline V gene data show CDR1 as SEHNR and CDR2 as FQNEAQ (reference sequence).

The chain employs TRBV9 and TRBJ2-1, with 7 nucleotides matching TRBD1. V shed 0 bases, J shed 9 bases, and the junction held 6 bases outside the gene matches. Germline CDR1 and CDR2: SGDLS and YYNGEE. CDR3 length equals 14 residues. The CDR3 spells CASSVAGTVGEQFF. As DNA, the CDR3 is TGTGCCAGCAGCGTAGCTGGGACAGTCGGTGAGCAGTTCTTC.

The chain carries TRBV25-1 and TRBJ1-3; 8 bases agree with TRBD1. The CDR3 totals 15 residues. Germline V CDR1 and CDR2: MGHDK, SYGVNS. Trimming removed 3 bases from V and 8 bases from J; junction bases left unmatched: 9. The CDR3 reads CASSDSGTGLDTIYF. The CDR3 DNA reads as TGTGCCAGCAGTGATTCGGGGACAGGTCTCGACACCATATATTTT.

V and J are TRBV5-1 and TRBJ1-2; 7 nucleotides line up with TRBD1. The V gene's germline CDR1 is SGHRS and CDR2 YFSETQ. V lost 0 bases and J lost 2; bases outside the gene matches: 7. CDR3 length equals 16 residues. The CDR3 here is CASSLGRWGQNYGYTF. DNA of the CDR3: TGCGCCAGCAGCTTGGGTCGTTGGGGACAGAACTATGGCTACACCTTC.

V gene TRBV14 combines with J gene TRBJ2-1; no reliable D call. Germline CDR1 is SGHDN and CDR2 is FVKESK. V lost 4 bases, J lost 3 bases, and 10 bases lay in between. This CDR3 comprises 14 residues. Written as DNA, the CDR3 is TGTGCCAGCAGCCCAATGAAGGGCTACAATGAGCAGTTCTTC. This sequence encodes CASSPMKGYNEQFF.

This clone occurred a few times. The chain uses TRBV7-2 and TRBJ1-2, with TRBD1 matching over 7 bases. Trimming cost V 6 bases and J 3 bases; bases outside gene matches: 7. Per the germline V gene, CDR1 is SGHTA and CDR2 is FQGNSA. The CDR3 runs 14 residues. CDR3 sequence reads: CASRQGGLDYGYTF. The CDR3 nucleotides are TGTGCCAGCAGGCAGGGGGGACTCGACTATGGCTACACCTTC.

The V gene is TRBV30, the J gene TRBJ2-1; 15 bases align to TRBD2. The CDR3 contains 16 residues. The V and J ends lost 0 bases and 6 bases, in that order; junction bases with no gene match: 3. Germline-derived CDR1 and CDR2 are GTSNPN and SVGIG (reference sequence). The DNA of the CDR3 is TGTGCCTGGAGTGTAGGACTAGCGGGGGGGGTCAATGAGCAGTTCTTC. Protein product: CAWSVGLAGGVNEQFF.

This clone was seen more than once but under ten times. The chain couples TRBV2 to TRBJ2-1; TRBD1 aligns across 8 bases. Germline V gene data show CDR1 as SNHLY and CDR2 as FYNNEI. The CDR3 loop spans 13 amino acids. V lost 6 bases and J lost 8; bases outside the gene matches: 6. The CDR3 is CASSRQGLDEQFF. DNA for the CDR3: TGTGCCAGCAGCCGACAGGGGTTGGATGAGCAGTTCTTC.

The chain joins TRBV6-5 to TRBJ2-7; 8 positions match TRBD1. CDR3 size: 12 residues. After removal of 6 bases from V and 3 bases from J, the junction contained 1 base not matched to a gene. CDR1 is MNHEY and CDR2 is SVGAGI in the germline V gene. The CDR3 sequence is CASRGQDYEQYF. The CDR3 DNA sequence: TGTGCCAGCAGGGGACAGGACTACGAGCAGTACTTC.

The CDR3 region has the DNA TGTGCCAGCAGCTTACTGGGCGGGAACACTGAAGCTTTCTTT. It encodes CASSLLGGNTEAFF. The chain recombines TRBV7-9 with TRBJ1-1; no firm D call. The V gene's germline CDR1 is SEHNR and CDR2 FQNEAQ (reference sequence). V lost 2 bases and J lost 1, with 8 bases in between. The CDR3 loop spans 14 amino acids.

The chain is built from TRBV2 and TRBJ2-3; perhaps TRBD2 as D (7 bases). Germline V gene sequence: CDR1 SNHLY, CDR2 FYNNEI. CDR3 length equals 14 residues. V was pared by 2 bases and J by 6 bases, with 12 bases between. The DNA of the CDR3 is TGTGCCAGCAGTGAACGGCGGGGGCGGGATACGCAGTATTTT. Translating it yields CASSERRGRDTQYF.

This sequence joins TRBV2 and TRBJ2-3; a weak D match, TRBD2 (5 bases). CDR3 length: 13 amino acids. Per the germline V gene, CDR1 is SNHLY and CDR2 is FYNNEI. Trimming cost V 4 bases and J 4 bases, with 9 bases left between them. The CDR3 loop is CASSGRYADTQYF. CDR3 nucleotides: TGTGCCAGCAGTGGGAGGTACGCAGATACGCAGTATTTT.

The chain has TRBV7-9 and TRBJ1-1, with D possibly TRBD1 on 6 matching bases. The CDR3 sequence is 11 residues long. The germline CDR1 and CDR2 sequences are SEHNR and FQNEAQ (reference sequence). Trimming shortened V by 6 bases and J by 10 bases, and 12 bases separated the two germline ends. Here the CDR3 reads CASRSGVVAFF. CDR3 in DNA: TGTGCCAGCAGGTCAGGGGTTGTAGCTTTCTTT.

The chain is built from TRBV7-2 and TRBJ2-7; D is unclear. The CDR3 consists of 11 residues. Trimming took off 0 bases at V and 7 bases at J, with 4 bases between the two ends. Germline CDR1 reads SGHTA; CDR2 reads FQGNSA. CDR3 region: CASSLAQEQYF. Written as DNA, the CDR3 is TGTGCCAGCAGCTTAGCTCAGGAGCAGTACTTC.

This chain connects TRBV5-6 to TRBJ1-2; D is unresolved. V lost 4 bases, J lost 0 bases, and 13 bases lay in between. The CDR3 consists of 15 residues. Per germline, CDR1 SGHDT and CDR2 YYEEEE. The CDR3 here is CASSPQGRSNYGYTF. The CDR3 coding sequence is TGTGCCAGCAGCCCCCAAGGTAGATCTAACTATGGCTACACCTTC.

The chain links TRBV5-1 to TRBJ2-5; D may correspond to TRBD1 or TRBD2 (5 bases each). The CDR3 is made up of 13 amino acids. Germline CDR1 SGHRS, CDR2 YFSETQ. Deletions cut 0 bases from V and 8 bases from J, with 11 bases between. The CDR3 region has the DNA TGCGCCAGCAGCTTGGATGCTGGGGGTACCCAGTACTTC. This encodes CASSLDAGGTQYF.

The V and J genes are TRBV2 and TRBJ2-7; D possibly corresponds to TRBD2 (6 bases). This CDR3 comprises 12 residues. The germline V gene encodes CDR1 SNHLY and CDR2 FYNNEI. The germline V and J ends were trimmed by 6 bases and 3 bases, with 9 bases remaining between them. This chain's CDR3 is CASRGGYYEQYF. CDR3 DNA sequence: TGTGCCAGCAGGGGGGGATACTACGAGCAGTACTTC.

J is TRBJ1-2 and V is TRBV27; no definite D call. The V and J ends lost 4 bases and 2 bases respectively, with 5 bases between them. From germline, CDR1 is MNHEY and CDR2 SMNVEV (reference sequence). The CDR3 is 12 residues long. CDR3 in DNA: TGTGCCAGCAGTTCCCTGAACTATGGCTACACCTTC. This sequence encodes CASSSLNYGYTF.

The CDR3 protein is CASGKTYEQYF. Here the CDR3 DNA reads TGTGCCAGCGGTAAAACCTACGAGCAGTACTTC. V usage is TRBV25-1 and J usage is TRBJ2-7; D gene uncertain. V lost 8 bases and J 2 bases, leaving 7 bases between the germline ends. The germline CDR1 and CDR2 sequences are MGHDK and SYGVNS. The CDR3 has 11 amino acids.